The text below deals with one T cell receptor beta chain. The antigen is undetermined. An Oncomine TCR Beta short-read assay was used to sequence the DNA from cultured CD4+ T cells. Via MiXCR, TCRdb re-called the PCR reads, giving one row per CDR3 protein. The data contain about 15,000 distinct CDR3 sequences, about 48% of them seen just once; the ten biggest clones take up around a tenth. These data are taken from a study of vaccination and CD4 T cells after COVID-19. Points from the study as a whole: Early post-infection timepoints were missing, and relatively few convalescent patients were studied.

Documented treatment: roughly 10-day PBMC culture with coronavirus spike peptide pools or control peptides (ViraFEST assay). V dropped 4 bases and J dropped 5; count of bases not matched to a gene: 8. The CDR3 contains 15 residues. Germline V lookup: CDR1 SGHAT, CDR2 FQDESV (reference sequence). J is TRBJ2-7 and V is TRBV11-1, with 10 positions matching TRBD1. This receptor was identified in a human donor who had recovered from COVID-19. The sample here was CD4+ T cells from blood, cultured in vitro, taken before SARS-CoV-2 vaccination. The CDR3 protein is CASSSTGTGEDEQYF. The CDR3 region has the DNA TGTGCCAGCAGCTCTACCGGGACAGGGGAAGACGAGCAGTACTTC.